The entry below describes one T cell receptor (beta chain). Its cognate antigen is unknown. Generated by immunoSEQ multiplex PCR, the TCRdb table keeps only in-frame clones and is missing some. There are almost 400,000 clones in the sample; 70% to 90% occur only once, and about 1.9% lies in the top ten. V gave up 9 bases and J gave up 5 bases, with 15 bases separating them. The CDR3 length is 13 residues. The V gene's germline CDR1 is ENHRY and CDR2 SYGVKD. The sample is drawn from a study of Ad26.COV2.S vaccination and SARS-CoV-2 variants. Overall study: Each vaccinee took Ad26.COV2.S intramuscularly, once or twice 56 days apart. Study-wide results and caveats: Post-vaccination breadth of spike-specific CD8+ and CD4+ T cell responses was reportedly substantial. Vaccinees and placebo recipients showed similar non-spike TCR breadth.

The treatment: about 20 received Ad26.COV2.S at low or high dose, single or two shots; roughly five received placebo; per-sample allocation not given. Specimen acquisition occurred on day 63 following the initial vaccine or placebo injection. Here the sequenced sample was peripheral blood, taken in a trial of Ad26.COV2.S vaccine versus placebo. The V and J genes are TRBV10-3 and TRBJ2-3; possible D gene TRBD2, 6 bases. This clonotype was obtained from a person between 18 and 60 years old who received the Ad26.COV2.S COVID-19 vaccine or a placebo. The CDR3 loop is CAIRASAQDTQYF. The CDR3 region has the DNA TGTGCCATTAGGGCTAGCGCTCAAGATACGCAGTATTTT.